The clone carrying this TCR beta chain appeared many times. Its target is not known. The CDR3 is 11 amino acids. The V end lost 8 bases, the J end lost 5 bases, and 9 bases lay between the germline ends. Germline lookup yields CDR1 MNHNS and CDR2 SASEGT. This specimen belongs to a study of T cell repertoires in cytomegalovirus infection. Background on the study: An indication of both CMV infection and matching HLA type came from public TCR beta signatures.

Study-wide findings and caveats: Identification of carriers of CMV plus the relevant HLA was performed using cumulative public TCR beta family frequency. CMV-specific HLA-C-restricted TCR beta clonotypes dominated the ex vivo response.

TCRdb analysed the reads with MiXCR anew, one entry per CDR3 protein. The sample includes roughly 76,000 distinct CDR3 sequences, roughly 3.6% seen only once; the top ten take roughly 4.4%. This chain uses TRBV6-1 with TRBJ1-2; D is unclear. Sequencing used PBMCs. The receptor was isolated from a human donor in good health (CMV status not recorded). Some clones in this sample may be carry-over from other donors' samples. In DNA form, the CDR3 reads TGTGCCAGCTCGAGTTTTTATGGCTACACCTTC. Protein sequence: CASSSFYGYTF.